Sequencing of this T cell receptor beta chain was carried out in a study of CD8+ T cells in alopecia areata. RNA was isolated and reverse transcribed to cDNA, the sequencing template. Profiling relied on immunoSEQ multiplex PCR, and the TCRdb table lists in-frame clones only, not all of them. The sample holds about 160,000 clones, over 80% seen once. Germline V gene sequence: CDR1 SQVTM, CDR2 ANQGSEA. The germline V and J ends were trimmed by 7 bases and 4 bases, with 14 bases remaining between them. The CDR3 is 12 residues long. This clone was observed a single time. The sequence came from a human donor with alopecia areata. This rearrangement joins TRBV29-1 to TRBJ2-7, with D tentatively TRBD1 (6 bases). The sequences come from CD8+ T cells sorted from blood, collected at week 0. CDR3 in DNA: TGCAGCGCAGTCGAACAGGGTTACGAGCAGTACTTC. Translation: CSAVEQGYEQYF.